This T cell receptor (beta chain) is from a study of shared T cell receptors in the human thymus. Here immunoSEQ multiplex PCR was the method, and the copy in TCRdb shows in-frame clones only, minus some. This repertoire shows under 450,000 clones, just under 95% found once; its top ten account for around 0.019%. V lost 4 bases, J lost 5 bases, and 4 bases stayed unmatched. CDR3 length: 13 amino acids. Per germline, CDR1 MNHEY and CDR2 SMNVEV (reference sequence). The specimen was thymocytes. The chain links TRBV27 to TRBJ2-5; 7 nucleotides line up with TRBD2. This clonotype was sampled from a human donor. In DNA, the CDR3 is TGTGCCAGCAGTTGGGAGGGTAGGGAGACCCAGTACTTC. Translating it yields CASSWEGRETQYF.